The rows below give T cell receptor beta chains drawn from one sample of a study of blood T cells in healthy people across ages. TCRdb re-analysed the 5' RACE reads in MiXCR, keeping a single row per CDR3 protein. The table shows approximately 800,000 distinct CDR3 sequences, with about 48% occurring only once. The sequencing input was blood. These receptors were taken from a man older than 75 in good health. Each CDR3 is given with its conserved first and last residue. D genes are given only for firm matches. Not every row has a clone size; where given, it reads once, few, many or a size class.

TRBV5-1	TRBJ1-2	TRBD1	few	CASSRDRGAYGYTF	TGCGCCAGCAGCCGGGACAGGGGCGCCTATGGCTACACCTTC
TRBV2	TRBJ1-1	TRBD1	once	CASSATGGQVTEAFF	TGTGCCAGCAGTGCTACAGGGGGACAAGTCACTGAAGCTTTCTTT
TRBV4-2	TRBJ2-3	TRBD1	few	CASSRRTGSTDTQYF	TGTGCCAGCAGCCGGAGGACAGGCAGCACAGATACGCAGTATTTT
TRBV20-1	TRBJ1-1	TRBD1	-	CSAVRGQGTVAFF	TGCAGTGCGGTTAGGGGGCAGGGCACTGTAGCTTTCTTT
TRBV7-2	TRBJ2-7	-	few	CASSLQGLEQYF	TGTGCCAGCAGCTTACAGGGTCTCGAGCAGTACTTC
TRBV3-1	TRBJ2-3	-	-	CASSRRWERTDTQYF	TGTGCCAGCAGCCGCCGGTGGGAGAGGACAGATACGCAGTATTTT
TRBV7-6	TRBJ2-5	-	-	CAGSLGQTPHGETQYF	TGTGCCGGCAGCTTAGGGCAGACACCCCACGGGGAGACCCAGTACTTC
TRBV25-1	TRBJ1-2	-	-	CASKTDSIYGYTF	TGTGCCAGCAAAACTGACAGCATCTATGGCTACACCTTC
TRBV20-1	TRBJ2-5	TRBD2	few	CSARPSSGRLETQYF	TGCAGTGCTAGGCCCTCTAGCGGGAGGCTGGAGACCCAGTACTTC
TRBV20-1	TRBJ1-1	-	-	CSPLNTEAFF	TGCAGTCCCTTAAACACTGAAGCTTTCTTT
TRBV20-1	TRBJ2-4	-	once	CSARDPGGGEYIQYF	TGCAGTGCTAGAGACCCAGGGGGAGGGGAATACATTCAGTACTTC
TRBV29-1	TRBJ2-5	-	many	CSVVGAETQYF	TGCAGCGTTGTCGGGGCGGAGACCCAGTACTTC
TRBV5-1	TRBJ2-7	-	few	CASSAGGTLGEQYF	TGCGCCAGCAGCGCGGGCGGGACGTTGGGAGAGCAGTACTTC
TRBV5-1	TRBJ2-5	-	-	CASSLDRPQETQYF	TGCGCCAGCAGCTTGGACAGACCCCAAGAGACCCAGTACTTC
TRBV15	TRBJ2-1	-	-	CATSRDSEERAGEQFF	TGTGCCACCAGCAGAGATTCGGAGGAGAGGGCCGGTGAGCAGTTCTTC
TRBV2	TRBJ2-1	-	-	CASSEGASWDEQFF	TGTGCCAGCAGTGAAGGGGCTAGTTGGGATGAGCAGTTCTTC
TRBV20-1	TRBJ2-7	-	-	CSALDSYEQYF	TGCAGTGCTTTGGACAGCTACGAGCAGTACTTC
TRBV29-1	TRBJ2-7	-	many	CSVSGPPYEQYF	TGCAGCGTTTCCGGGCCCCCCTACGAGCAGTACTTC
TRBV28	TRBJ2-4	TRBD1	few	CASTPTGGAGNIQYF	TGTGCCAGCACCCCGACAGGGGGGGCGGGTAACATTCAGTACTTC
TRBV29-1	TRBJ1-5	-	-	CSVALTVDQPQHF	TGCAGCGTTGCTCTGACGGTGGATCAGCCCCAGCATTTT
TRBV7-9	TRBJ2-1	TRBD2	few	CASSPSGGLYNEQFF	TGTGCCAGCAGCCCTTCGGGGGGGCTTTACAATGAGCAGTTCTTC
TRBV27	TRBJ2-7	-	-	CASSGPAYEQYF	TGTGCCAGCAGTGGGCCCGCCTACGAGCAGTACTTC
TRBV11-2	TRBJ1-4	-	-	CASSLAGGGYEKLFF	TGTGCCAGCAGCTTGGCGGGGGGCGGTTATGAAAAACTGTTTTTT
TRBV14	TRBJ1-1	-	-	CASSQGSFTEAFF	TGTGCCAGCAGCCAAGGGTCCTTCACTGAAGCTTTCTTT
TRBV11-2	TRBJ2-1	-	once	CASSRPGGTRARYEQFF	TGTGCCAGCAGCCGCCCAGGGGGGACTCGCGCCCGCTATGAGCAGTTCTTC
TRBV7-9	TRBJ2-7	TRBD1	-	CASSSLGTGGRSYEQYF	TGTGCCAGCAGCTCCCTCGGGACAGGGGGTCGCTCCTACGAGCAGTACTTC